Shown below are 20 T cell receptor beta chains from a single sample sequenced in a study of early T cells in non-severe SARS-CoV-2 infection (dated by TCRdb to the early 2020s). The library was made by 5' RACE. Instrument used: NextSeq 500. TCRdb took the public reads, trimmed them with fastp at Q25, ran MiXCR for clone calling and kept in-frame beta chains. Entries are consolidated by CDR3 protein sequence, retaining the most common genes and DNA. Across this sample there are about 61,000 distinct CDR3 sequences, with 11% seen only once. Together, the top ten hold about 1.5% of the sample. Sequenced: whole blood. These receptors were taken from an adult who was a healthcare worker with PCR-confirmed SARS-CoV-2 infection or an uninfected control (not recorded which).

This clonotype was seen many times. The V call is TRBV9, the J call TRBJ2-2, with D possibly being TRBD2 (5 bases). Trimming shortened V by 4 bases and J by 8 bases, and 9 bases separated the two germline ends. The germline V gene has CDR1 SGDLS and CDR2 YYNGEE. The CDR3 is 12 residues long. The CDR3 loop is CASSLGGGELFF. The CDR3, as DNA: TGTGCCAGCAGCCTCGGAGGAGGGGAGCTGTTTTTT.

This clonotype was seen just once. This rearrangement joins TRBV20-1 to TRBJ1-3; D not resolved. The CDR3 runs 12 residues. The germline V and J ends were trimmed by 3 bases and 8 bases, with 11 bases remaining between them. Germline loops: CDR1 DFQATT, CDR2 SNEGSKA (reference sequence). DNA for the CDR3: TGCAGTGCTAGTGTCGGGGAAGACACCATATATTTT. The encoded protein is CSASVGEDTIYF.

This clonotype was seen at least ten times. This chain links TRBV9 with TRBJ1-6, with D unclear. This CDR3 is built from 15 residues. The V gene lost 4 bases and the J gene lost 0 bases, with 8 bases spanning the gap. In germline, CDR1 is SGDLS, CDR2 YYNGEE. The CDR3: CASSPPGSYNSPLHF. The CDR3, as DNA: TGTGCCAGCAGCCCGCCGGGCTCCTATAATTCACCCCTCCACTTT. Full variable domain (remainder filled in from reference TRBV9 and TRBJ1-6): DSGVTQTPKHLITATGQRVTLRCSPRSGDLSVYWYQQSLDQGLQFLIQYYNGEERAKGNILERFSAQQFPDLHSELNLSSLELGDSALYFCASSPPGSYNSPLHFGNGTRLTVT.

This clonotype was detected many times. The chain is built from TRBV28 and TRBJ1-5; a possible D gene is TRBD1 (5 bases). V was cut by 5 bases and J by 0 bases, with 11 bases left in between. The CDR3 length is 15 residues. The V gene's germline CDR1 is MDHEN and CDR2 SYDVKM. The CDR3 nucleotides read TGTGCCAGCAGTCAGACAAGGGGTAGCAATCAGCCCCAGCATTTT. It is translated as CASSQTRGSNQPQHF.

This clonotype was counted only a few times. The genes are TRBV7-6 and TRBJ2-7; D possibly corresponds to TRBD1 (6 bases). CDR1 and CDR2 (germline): SGHVS, FNYEAQ. V was trimmed by 1 base and J by 2 bases, leaving 12 bases between them. CDR3 length: 15 amino acids. CDR3 DNA: TGTGCCAGCAGCTTAGAACCGGGACACACCTACGAGCAGTACTTC. Translation: CASSLEPGHTYEQYF.

This clonotype was observed at least ten times. V and J are TRBV11-2 and TRBJ2-1; possible D gene TRBD1, 6 bases. With 7 bases removed from V and 5 bases from J, the gap between germline ends came to 12 bases. Germline values: CDR1 SGHAT, CDR2 FQNNGV. The length of the CDR3 is 13 residues. The DNA of the CDR3 is TGTGCCAGCACCCCAGGGGCGGACAATGAGCAGTTCTTC. Its protein is CASTPGADNEQFF. The complete variable domain, with remaining parts taken from reference TRBV11-2 and TRBJ2-1, reads EAGVAQSPRYKIIEKRQSVAFWCNPISGHATLYWYQQILGQGPKLLIQFQNNGVVDDSQLPKDRFSAERLKGVDSTLKIQPAKLEDSAVYLCASTPGADNEQFFGPGTRLTVL.

This chain joins TRBV7-9 and TRBJ2-5; 7 nucleotides agree with TRBD1. J gave up 1 base and V 5 bases, and 4 bases lay outside the gene matches. There are 14 residues in the CDR3. Germline V gene lookup returns CDR1 SEHNR and CDR2 FQNEAQ (reference sequence). The CDR3 protein is CASSAGTAQETQYF. For the CDR3, the DNA is TGTGCCAGCAGCGCCGGGACAGCCCAAGAGACCCAGTACTTC.

This clonotype was detected many times. The rearrangement uses TRBV7-8 and TRBJ2-1; TRBD2 might be the D (5 bases). The CDR3 runs 14 residues. Germline CDR1 reads SGHVS; CDR2 reads FQNEAQ. The V gene lost 3 bases and the J gene lost 5 bases, with 11 bases spanning the gap. This CDR3 reads CASSLSSRHNEQFF. In nucleotides, the CDR3 is TGTGCCAGCAGCTTGTCTAGCAGACACAATGAGCAGTTCTTC.

This clonotype was counted many times. J is TRBJ1-1 and V is TRBV5-1; weak D call: TRBD1 (5 bases). CDR1 is SGHRS and CDR2 is YFSETQ in the germline V gene. This CDR3 is 15 amino acids long. V was cut by 1 base and J by 5 bases, with 15 bases left in between. The CDR3 bases are TGCGCCAGCAGCTTGTCGCCGGGCGGGGGAACTGAAGCTTTCTTT. Residues: CASSLSPGGGTEAFF.

This clonotype was counted ten times or more. The chain uses TRBV5-6 and TRBJ1-2, with D possibly TRBD1 on 6 matching bases. V was cut by 4 bases and J by 8 bases, with 15 bases left in between. The germline gives CDR1 SGHDT, CDR2 YYEEEE. The length of the CDR3 is 13 residues. The DNA for the CDR3 is TGTGCCAGCAGCCCCCTGGGGGCCGACGGCTACACCTTC. It translates to CASSPLGADGYTF.

The table lists this clonotype with many counts. J is TRBJ2-1 and V is TRBV6-1; 11 bases match TRBD2. Trimming took 6 bases from V and 3 from J; bases not matched to a gene: 1. The CDR3 is 14 amino acids. Germline V gene data show CDR1 as MNHNS and CDR2 as SASEGT. CDR3 residues: CASSLAGGYNEQFF. For the CDR3, the DNA is TGTGCCAGCAGCCTAGCGGGGGGCTACAATGAGCAGTTCTTC.

This clonotype was observed at least ten times. The genes are TRBV10-3 and TRBJ1-2, with D perhaps matching TRBD1 (5 bases). Trimming cost V 11 bases and J 8 bases, with 24 bases left between them. CDR3 length equals 14 residues. The germline V gene has CDR1 ENHRY and CDR2 SYGVKD. CDR3 bases: TGTGCCTCATGTTTCGTCCCGGGACTTGGCGGCTACACCTTC. It encodes CASCFVPGLGGYTF.

In its sample, this clonotype was seen many times. This chain connects TRBV29-1 to TRBJ1-1, with D unresolved. The CDR3 covers 11 residues. Deletions cut 7 bases from V and 8 bases from J, with 14 bases between. The germline V gene has CDR1 SQVTM and CDR2 ANQGSEA. CDR3: CSAVLQAEAFF. The CDR3 nucleotides read TGCAGCGCAGTCCTCCAGGCCGAAGCTTTCTTT.

This clonotype was recorded at least ten times. This chain connects TRBV10-3 to TRBJ1-1; no definite D call. The germline V gene has CDR1 ENHRY and CDR2 SYGVKD. This CDR3 has 14 amino acids. Trimming removed 2 bases from V and 8 bases from J, with 15 bases in between. In DNA, the CDR3 is TGTGCCATCAGTGAGGCTTTTGGATGGGGAGAAGCTTTCTTT. It specifies CAISEAFGWGEAFF.

This clonotype was recorded many times. V gene TRBV7-8 combines with J gene TRBJ1-2; no firm D call. The germline V and J ends were trimmed by 5 bases and 4 bases, with 11 bases remaining between them. Germline-derived CDR1 and CDR2 are SGHVS and FQNEAQ. The CDR3 extends over 13 amino acids. CDR3 amino acids: CASSDVFSYGYTF. The CDR3, as DNA: TGTGCCAGCAGCGATGTATTCTCCTATGGCTACACCTTC.

This clonotype was seen repeatedly, ten times or more. The chain links TRBV27 to TRBJ2-5; D remains ambiguous. The V gene lost 3 bases and the J gene lost 1 base, with 18 bases spanning the gap. The germline V gene has CDR1 MNHEY and CDR2 SMNVEV (reference sequence). CDR3 length: 17 residues. In DNA form, the CDR3 reads TGTGCCAGCAGTTTCACCCTACCCGACAAGGCCCAAGAGACCCAGTACTTC. Protein: CASSFTLPDKAQETQYF.

In this sample, this clonotype turned up many times. For the CDR3, the DNA is TGCGCCAGCAACAAACCTTGCCGGGACAGGGCTAATGAAAAACTGTTTTTT. Translation: CASNKPCRDRANEKLFF. V is TRBV23-1 and J is TRBJ1-4, with 9 positions matching TRBD1. TRBV23-1 is flagged as an ORF with uncertain function. The CDR3 is made up of 17 amino acids. J was trimmed by 3 bases and V by 7 bases; bases with no gene match: 12.

In its sample, this clonotype was seen many times. The chain joins TRBV30 to TRBJ1-1, with D hard to call. Trimming left V 2 bases short and J 4 bases short, with 14 bases between. The germline CDR1 and CDR2 sequences are GTSNPN and SVGIG (reference sequence). This CDR3 comprises 14 residues. CDR3 sequence reads: CAWSSGLGITEAFF. The DNA for the CDR3 is TGTGCCTGGAGTTCGGGGTTGGGGATCACTGAAGCTTTCTTT. The entire variable domain, with the rest obtained from reference TRBV30 and TRBJ1-1, is as follows: SQTIHQWPATLVQPVGSPLSLECTVEGTSNPNLYWYRQAAGRGLQLLFYSVGIGQISSEVPQNLSASRPQDRQFILSSKKLLLSDSGFYLCAWSSGLGITEAFFGQGTRLTVV.

This clonotype was seen many times. The chain has TRBV6-1 and TRBJ1-2; TRBD1 matches at 7 bases. This CDR3 is 13 amino acids long. The junction had 7 bases not matched to a gene; V was cut back by 6 bases and J by 6 bases. CDR1 and CDR2 (germline): MNHNS, SASEGT. This CDR3 is CASRFDRENGYTF. CDR3 coding DNA: TGTGCCAGCAGATTCGACAGGGAAAATGGCTACACCTTC.

This clonotype was recorded at least ten times. V usage is TRBV4-2 and J usage is TRBJ2-1; 10 bases map to TRBD1. The CDR3 length is 16 residues. Germline V gene sequence: CDR1 LGHNA, CDR2 YNFKEQ. Germline trimming cut 4 bases from V and 2 bases from J; bases unmatched to any gene: 5. CDR3 bases: TGTGCCAGCAGCCCTTCAGGGACAGGGGCCTACAATGAGCAGTTCTTC. Its translation is CASSPSGTGAYNEQFF.